Listed here are 6 T cell receptor beta chains from one sample, sequenced in a study of cytomegalovirus exposure and HLA in healthy donors. PCR employed 60 Vbeta and 13 Jbeta primers. TCRdb's copy holds only in-frame clones and misses some; the assay was immunoSEQ multiplex PCR. The sample yields roughly 150,000 clones, roughly 88% seen once. Specimen: PBMCs. The source is a woman aged 18-29 years in good health and CMV-seronegative.

The rearrangement links TRBV9 to TRBJ1-1; possible D gene TRBD1, 6 bases. Germline V gene data show CDR1 as SGDLS and CDR2 as YYNGEE. Trimming left V 3 bases short and J 4 bases short, with 13 bases between. This CDR3 is 14 amino acids long. The CDR3 DNA reads as TGTGCCAGCAGCGCCACAGGGAAAGGCACTGAAGCTTTCTTT. Translated, it gives CASSATGKGTEAFF.

This clone was observed a single time. The chain combines TRBV5-1 with TRBJ2-4, with TRBD1 matching over 8 bases. In germline, CDR1 is SGHRS, CDR2 YFSETQ. The CDR3 runs 15 residues. After removal of 0 bases from V and 3 bases from J, the junction contained 2 bases not matched to a gene. CDR3 sequence reads: CASSLGTGYKNIQYF. CDR3 sequence (DNA): TGCGCCAGCAGCTTGGGGACAGGGTACAAAAACATTCAGTACTTC. The full variable domain, in which reference TRBV5-1 and TRBJ2-4 provide the parts outside the CDR3, is KAGVTQTPRYLIKTRGQQVTLSCSPISGHRSVSWYQQTPGQGLQFLFEYFSETQRNKGNFPGRFSGRQFSNSRSEMNVSTLELGDSALYLCASSLGTGYKNIQYFGAGTRLSVL.

The chain couples TRBV5-1 to TRBJ1-1; TRBD1 matches 7 bases. This CDR3 spans 15 amino acids. The ends lost 4 bases at V and 0 bases at J; junction bases unmatched: 6. Germline V CDR1 and CDR2: SGHRS, YFSETQ. The CDR3 nucleotides read TGCGCCAGCAGCAGAATCGGGACAGTGAACACTGAAGCTTTCTTT. Translating it yields CASSRIGTVNTEAFF.

V usage is TRBV30 and J usage is TRBJ1-5; perhaps TRBD1 as D (5 bases). The V and J ends lost 3 bases and 3 bases respectively, with 9 bases between them. In germline, CDR1 is GTSNPN, CDR2 SVGIG (reference sequence). The CDR3 contains 13 residues. The CDR3 region is CAWSLRDNQPQHF. The CDR3 bases are TGTGCCTGGAGCCTCAGGGACAATCAGCCCCAGCATTTT.

The rearrangement links TRBV4-1 to TRBJ2-7; tentatively, D is TRBD2 (6 bases). Per germline, CDR1 MGHRA and CDR2 YSYEKL. Trimming took off 0 bases at V and 7 bases at J, with 10 bases between the two ends. There are 13 residues in the CDR3. CDR3 DNA: TGCGCCAGCAGCCAAGATACGGGGAGGGAGCAGTACTTC. This codes for CASSQDTGREQYF.

The chain uses TRBV9 and TRBJ2-1; D ambiguous. The V gene's germline CDR1 is SGDLS and CDR2 YYNGEE. V lost 0 bases, J lost 4 bases, and 5 bases lay in between. The CDR3 runs 13 residues. For the CDR3, the DNA is TGTGCCAGCAGCGTAGACCTATACAATGAGCAGTTCTTC. Protein product: CASSVDLYNEQFF.